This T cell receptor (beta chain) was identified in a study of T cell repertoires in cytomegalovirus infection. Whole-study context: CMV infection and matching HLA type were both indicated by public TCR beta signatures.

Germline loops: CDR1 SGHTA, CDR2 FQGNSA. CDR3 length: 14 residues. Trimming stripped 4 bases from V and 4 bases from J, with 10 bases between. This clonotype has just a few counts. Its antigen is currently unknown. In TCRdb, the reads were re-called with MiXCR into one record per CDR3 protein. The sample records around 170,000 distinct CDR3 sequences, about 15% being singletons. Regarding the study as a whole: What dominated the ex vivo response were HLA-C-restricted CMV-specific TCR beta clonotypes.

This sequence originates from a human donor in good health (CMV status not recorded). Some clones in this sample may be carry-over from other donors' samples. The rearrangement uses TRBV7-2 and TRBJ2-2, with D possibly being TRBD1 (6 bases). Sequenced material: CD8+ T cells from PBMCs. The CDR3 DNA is TGTGCCAGCAGCTACAGGGTCTTCACCGGGGAGCTGTTTTTT. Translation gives CASSYRVFTGELFF.